The clone carrying this TCR beta chain was recorded once. The junction and the germline gene differ at one end; a read error may be behind it. These data belong to a study of blood T cell repertoires in COVID-19. Germline V gives CDR1 KGHSH, CDR2 LQKENI. The CDR3 runs to 13 residues. Using immunoSEQ multiplex PCR, the repertoire was profiled, and TCRdb retains in-frame clones only, with some absent. This sample yields tens of thousands of clones, of which over 75% are seen a single time; over 25% belongs to the top ten. Sequenced sample: peripheral blood. The clonotype was recovered from a man aged 55 to 70 with COVID-19, enrolled during active disease. The rearrangement joins TRBV18 to TRBJ1-2; weak D call: TRBD1 (6 bases). DNA of the CDR3: TGTGCCAGCTCCCGAGCGGACAGCGCCGGGCCTAACTTC. Its translation: CASSRADSAGPNF.